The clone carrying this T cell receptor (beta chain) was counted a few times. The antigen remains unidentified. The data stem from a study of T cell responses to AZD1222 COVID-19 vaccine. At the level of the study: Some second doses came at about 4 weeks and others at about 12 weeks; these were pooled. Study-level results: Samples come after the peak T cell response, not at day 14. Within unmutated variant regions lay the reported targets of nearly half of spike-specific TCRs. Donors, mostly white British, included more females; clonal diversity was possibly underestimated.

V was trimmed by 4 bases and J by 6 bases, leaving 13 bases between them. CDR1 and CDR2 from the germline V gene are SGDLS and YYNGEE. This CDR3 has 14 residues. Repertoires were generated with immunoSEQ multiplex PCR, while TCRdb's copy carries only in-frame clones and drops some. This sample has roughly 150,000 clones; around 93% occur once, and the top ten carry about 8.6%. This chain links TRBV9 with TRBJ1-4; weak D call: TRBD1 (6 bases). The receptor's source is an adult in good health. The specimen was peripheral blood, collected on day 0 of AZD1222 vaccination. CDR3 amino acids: CASSKQGGDEKLFF. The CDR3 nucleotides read TGTGCCAGCAGCAAACAGGGAGGCGATGAAAAACTGTTTTTT.